This T cell receptor beta chain was observed in a study of T-cell memory formation after mild COVID-19. Study context: TCR clusters largely stayed donor specific.

5'RACE primed from the constant segment yielded TCR alpha and TCR beta cDNA libraries bearing sample barcodes and UMIs. MiXCR, run by TCRdb on the 5' RACE reads, gives a single entry per CDR3 protein. Counted here are around 440,000 distinct CDR3 sequences, 15% to 20% occurring once; the ten biggest clones make up around 12%. Study-level points and caveats: Of the contracting clones, CD4+ ones lay mainly in CM and EM, and CD8+ ones in EMRA. Pre-infection memory held some responding clones, suggesting pre-existing cross-reactive T cells responded.

Concerning this clonotype: The antigen is unknown.

Germline V gene lookup returns CDR1 LGHNA and CDR2 YNFKEQ. The CDR3 is 16 residues long. J was trimmed by 3 bases and V by 4 bases; bases with no gene match: 4. Sample: PBMCs or a T cell subset sorted from them (not recorded which). V is TRBV4-2 and J is TRBJ2-7, with 15 bases lining up with TRBD2. This sequence was found in an adult woman who had mild COVID-19 (a few samples of this study predate the infection). Cell type and time point are not known. CDR3 loop: CASSPGLAGGHYEQYF. DNA of the CDR3: TGTGCCAGCAGCCCTGGACTAGCGGGAGGGCACTACGAGCAGTACTTC.